This TCR beta chain was recorded in a study of blood T cell repertoires in COVID-19. Germline loops: CDR1 ENHRY, CDR2 SYGVKD. This CDR3 has 19 amino acids. Trimming cost V 0 bases and J 8 bases, with 26 bases left between them. Profiled with immunoSEQ multiplex PCR; TCRdb holds only in-frame clones, not every one. The table lists about 270,000 clones, 85% to 90% of them singletons, with roughly 4% in the top ten. Living in roughly 23 US areas, the participants were between 18 and 89 years of age. The chain recombines TRBV10-3 with TRBJ2-1; a possible D gene is TRBD2 (7 bases). This sequence was found in a woman younger than 45 with acute COVID-19. Sequencing input: PBMCs or T cells enriched from blood (not recorded which). The CDR3 nucleotides read TGTGCCATCAGTGAGTCCGGATGGGGGCGGGAGTCTTGGGGGGATGAGCAGTTCTTC. Amino acids: CAISESGWGRESWGDEQFF.